This T cell receptor beta chain was profiled in a study of T cell responses to AZD1222 COVID-19 vaccine. On this clone: Antigen specificity is unknown. A far larger clone is only one base removed, so a read error is likely. Other DNA sequences in the same sample also yield this CDR3.

Study results and limitations: After the peak T cell response, and only then, were repertoires sampled.

Sequencing was performed with immunoSEQ multiplex PCR; in TCRdb, only in-frame clones are kept and a portion is missing. The sample contains 45,000 to 55,000 clones, 79% of which appear only once. Germline V gene sequence: CDR1 SGHAT, CDR2 FQNNGV. This CDR3 comprises 16 residues. Specimen: peripheral blood, collected on day 0 of MenACWY control vaccination. This chain connects TRBV11-2 to TRBJ1-4; D gene ambiguous. This sequence was found in an adult in good health. The CDR3 loop reads CASSPPGGRLNEKLFF. The CDR3 DNA reads as TGCGCCAGCAGCCCACCGGGCGGGAGGCTTAATGAAAAACTGTTTTTT.